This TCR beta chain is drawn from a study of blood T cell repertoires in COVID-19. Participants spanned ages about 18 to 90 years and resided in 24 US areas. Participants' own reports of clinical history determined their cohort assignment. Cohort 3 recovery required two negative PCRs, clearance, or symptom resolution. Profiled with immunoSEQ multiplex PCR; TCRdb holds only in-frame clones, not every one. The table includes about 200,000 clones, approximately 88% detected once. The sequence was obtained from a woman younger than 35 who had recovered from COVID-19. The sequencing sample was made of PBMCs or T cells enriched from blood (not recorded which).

In DNA, the CDR3 is TGTGCCAGCATTCTCATGTCGGGGGGCAATCAGCCCCAGCATTTT. This translates into CASILMSGGNQPQHF. The chain has TRBV5-6 and TRBJ1-5, with a tentative D call TRBD1 (5 bases). Trimming removed 6 bases from V and 2 bases from J, with 15 bases in between. CDR3 length equals 15 residues. Germline V lookup: CDR1 SGHDT, CDR2 YYEEEE.